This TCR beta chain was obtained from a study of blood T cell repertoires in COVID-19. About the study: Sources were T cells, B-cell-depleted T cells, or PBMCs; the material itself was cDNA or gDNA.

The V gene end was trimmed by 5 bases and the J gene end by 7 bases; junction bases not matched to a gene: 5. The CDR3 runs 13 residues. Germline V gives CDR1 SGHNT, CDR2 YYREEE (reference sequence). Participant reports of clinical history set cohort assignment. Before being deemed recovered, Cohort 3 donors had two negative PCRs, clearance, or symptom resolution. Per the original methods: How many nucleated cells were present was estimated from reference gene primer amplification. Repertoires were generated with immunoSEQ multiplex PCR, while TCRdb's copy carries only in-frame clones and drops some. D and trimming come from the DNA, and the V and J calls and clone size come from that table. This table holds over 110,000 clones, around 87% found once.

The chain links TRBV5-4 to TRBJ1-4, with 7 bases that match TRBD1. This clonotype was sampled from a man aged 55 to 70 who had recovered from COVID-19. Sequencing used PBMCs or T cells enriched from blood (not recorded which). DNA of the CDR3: TGTGCCAGCAGGCCTGGGGACAGTGAAAAACTGTTTTTT. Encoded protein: CASRPGDSEKLFF.